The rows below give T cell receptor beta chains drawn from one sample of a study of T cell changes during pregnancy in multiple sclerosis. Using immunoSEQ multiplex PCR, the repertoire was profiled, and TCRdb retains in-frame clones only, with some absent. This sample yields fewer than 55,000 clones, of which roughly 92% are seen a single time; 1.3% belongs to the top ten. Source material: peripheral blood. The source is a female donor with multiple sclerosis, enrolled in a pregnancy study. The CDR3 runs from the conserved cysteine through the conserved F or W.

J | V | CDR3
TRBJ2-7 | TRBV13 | CASSLGPAFYEQYF
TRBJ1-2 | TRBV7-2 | CASSLVGARSYTF
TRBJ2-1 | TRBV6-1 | CAGSGRTYNEQFF
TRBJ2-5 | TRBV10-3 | CAISESRGTETQYF
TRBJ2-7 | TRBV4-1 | CASSQAGQGTYEQYF
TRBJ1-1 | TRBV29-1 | CSVGRPNTEAFF
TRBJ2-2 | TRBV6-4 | CASSDSSGSGELFF
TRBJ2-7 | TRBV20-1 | CSARQGYEQYF
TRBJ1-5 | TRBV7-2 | CASSLVGSNQPQHF
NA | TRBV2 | CASAPGQGKFEQYF
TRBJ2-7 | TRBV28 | CASSLQGGSYEQYF
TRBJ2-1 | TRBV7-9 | CASSLVAANNEQFF
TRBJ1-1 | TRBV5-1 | CASSPLTEGTEAFF
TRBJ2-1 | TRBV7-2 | CASSLAPSNEQFF
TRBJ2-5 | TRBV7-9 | CASSLDAASGSKSYF
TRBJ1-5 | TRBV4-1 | CASSYTTGGLNQPQHF
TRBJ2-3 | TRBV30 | CAWSVRGRGDTQYF
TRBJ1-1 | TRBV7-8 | CASSFGTGTDTEAFF
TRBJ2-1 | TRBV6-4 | CASSDASGRGYNEQFF
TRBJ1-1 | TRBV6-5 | CASSLGGEAFF
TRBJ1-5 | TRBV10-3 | CAIRPGPDQPQHF
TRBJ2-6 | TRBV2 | CASTGQGPGANVLTF
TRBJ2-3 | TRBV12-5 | CASALLAVNTDTQYF
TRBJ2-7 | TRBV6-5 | CASSPGGYSYEQYF
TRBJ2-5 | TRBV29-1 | CSVAQGEVETQYF
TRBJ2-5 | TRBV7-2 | CASRAGGGETQYF
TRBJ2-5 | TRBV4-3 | CASSQDPPGGSETQYF